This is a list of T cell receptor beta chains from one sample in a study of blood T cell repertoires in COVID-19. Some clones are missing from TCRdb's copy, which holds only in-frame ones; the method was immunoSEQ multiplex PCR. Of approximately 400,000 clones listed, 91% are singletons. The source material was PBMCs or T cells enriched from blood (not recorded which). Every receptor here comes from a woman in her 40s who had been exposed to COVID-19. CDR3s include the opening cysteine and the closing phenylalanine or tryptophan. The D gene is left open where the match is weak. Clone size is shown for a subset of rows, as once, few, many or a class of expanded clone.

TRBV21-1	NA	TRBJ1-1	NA	NA	CASSFGQGAEAFF
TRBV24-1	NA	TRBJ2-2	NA	TGTGCCACCCGTGATGCTGAAGGGAGAGGACCCGGGGAGCTGTTTTTT	CATRDAEGRGPGELFF
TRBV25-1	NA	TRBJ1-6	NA	TGTGCCAGCAGTGAAAGGGGTCAGGGCTTAAATTCACCCCTCCACTTT	CASSERGQGLNSPLHF
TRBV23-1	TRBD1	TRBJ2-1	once	TGCGCCAGCAGTCAATCGGGACAGGCAGACAATGAGCAGTTCTTC	CASSQSGQADNEQFF
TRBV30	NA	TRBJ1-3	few	TGTGCCTGGAGCCCCCCGTGGGCAGCCTCTGGAAACACCATATATTTT	CAWSPPWAASGNTIYF
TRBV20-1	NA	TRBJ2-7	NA	TGCAGTGCTAGATGGCGGGACGAGCAGTACTTC	CSARWRDEQYF
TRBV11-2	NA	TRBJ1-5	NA	TGTGCCAGCAGCTTAGGGGGGGATGGTCAGCCCCAGCATTTT	CASSLGGDGQPQHF
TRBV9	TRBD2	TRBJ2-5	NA	TGTGCCAGCAGCGCGCTTCAAGGGACTAGCCTAGAGACCCAGTACTTC	CASSALQGTSLETQYF
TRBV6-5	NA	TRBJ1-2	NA	TGTGCCAGCAGGCCAGGGCAGGGGCGGCTTCGGGGCTACACCTTC	CASRPGQGRLRGYTF
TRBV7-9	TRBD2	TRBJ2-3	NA	TGTGCCAGCGGCTTAGCACTCCTAGCGGGGACAGATTCGCAGTATTTT	CASGLALLAGTDSQYF
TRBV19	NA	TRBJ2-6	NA	TGTGCCACCCGGGGAATCTCTGGGGCCAACGTCCTGACTTTC	CATRGISGANVLTF
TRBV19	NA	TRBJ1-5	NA	TGTGCCAGTAGTCTGGAAGGGGTTCGTCAGCCCCAGCATTTT	CASSLEGVRQPQHF
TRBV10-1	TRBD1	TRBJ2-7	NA	TGCGCCAGCAGTGAGGGGGACAGGGGGACCTACGAGCAGTACTTC	CASSEGDRGTYEQYF
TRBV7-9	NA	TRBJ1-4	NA	TGTGCCAGCAGCTTCTCGCGACAGATATCTAATGAAAAACTGTTTTTT	CASSFSRQISNEKLFF
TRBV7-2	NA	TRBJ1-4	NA	TGTGCCAGCAGCTTAAGCGGCAGCCCCAACGTGGGTGAAAAACTGTTTTTT	CASSLSGSPNVGEKLFF
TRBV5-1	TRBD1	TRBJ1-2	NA	TGCGCCAGCAGCTTGGGGGACAGGGACGGCTACACCTTC	CASSLGDRDGYTF
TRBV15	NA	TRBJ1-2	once	TGTGCCACCAGCAGTCCAGATTACTATGGCTACACCTTC	CATSSPDYYGYTF
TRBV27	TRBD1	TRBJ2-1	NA	TGTGCCAGCAGTTTACCAACAGGGGGCGGCTACAATGAGCAGTTCTTC	CASSLPTGGGYNEQFF
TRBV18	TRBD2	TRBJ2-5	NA	TGTGCCTGCAGGGCTAGCGGTGAAGAGACCCAGTACTTC	CACRASGEETQYF
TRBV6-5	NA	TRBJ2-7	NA	TGTGCCAGCCTGAGGACACCTTCCTACGAGCAGTACTTC	CASLRTPSYEQYF
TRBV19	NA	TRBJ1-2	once	TGTGCCAGTACGAAGGGGTCGCCCTTCTATGGCTACACCTTC	CASTKGSPFYGYTF
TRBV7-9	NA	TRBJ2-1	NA	TGTGCCAGCAGCTCTCTCAATGAGCAGTTCTTC	CASSSLNEQFF
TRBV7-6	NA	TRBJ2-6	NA	TGTGCCAGCAGCTCGGACATTCTTGGGGCCAACGTCCTGACTTTC	CASSSDILGANVLTF
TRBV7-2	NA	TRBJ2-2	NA	TGTGCCAGCAGCTTCGGAGCCCCTGGCCTTGGGGAGCTGTTTTTT	CASSFGAPGLGELFF
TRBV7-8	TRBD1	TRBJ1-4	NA	TGTGCCAGCAGCTCAAGGGGGACAGCGGCAAATGAAAAACTGTTTTTT	CASSSRGTAANEKLFF
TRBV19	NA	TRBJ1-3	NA	TGTGCCAGTAGTCGTGGGGCAGACTCTGGAAACACCATATATTTT	CASSRGADSGNTIYF
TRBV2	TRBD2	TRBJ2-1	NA	TGTGCCAGCAGTGAGGGACTAGCGTACAATGAGCAGTTCTTC	CASSEGLAYNEQFF
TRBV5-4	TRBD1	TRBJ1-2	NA	TGTGCCAGCAGCCTTGCATTCGGGACAGACCTTTATGGCTACACCTTC	CASSLAFGTDLYGYTF
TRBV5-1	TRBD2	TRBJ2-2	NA	TGCGCCAGCAGCTTATACGCTAGCGGGGGGATTGGCGGGGAGCTGTTTTTT	CASSLYASGGIGGELFF
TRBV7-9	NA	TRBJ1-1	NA	TGTGCCAGCAGGTCTACAGGGAACACTGAAGCTTTCTTT	CASRSTGNTEAFF
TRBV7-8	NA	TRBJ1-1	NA	TGTGCCAGCAGCTTAGGTCTCGGGAACACTGAAGCTTTCTTT	CASSLGLGNTEAFF
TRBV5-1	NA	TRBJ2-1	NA	TGCGCCAGCAGCTTGCGACCGGGGGTAGATGAGCAGTTCTTC	CASSLRPGVDEQFF
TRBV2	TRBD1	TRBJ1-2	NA	TGTGCCAGCAGTACCTGGGACAGCTCCTATGGCTACACCTTC	CASSTWDSSYGYTF
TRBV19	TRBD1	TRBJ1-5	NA	TGTGCCAGTAGTATTAGACAGGGAAGGGGAGACAATCAGCCCCAGCATTTT	CASSIRQGRGDNQPQHF
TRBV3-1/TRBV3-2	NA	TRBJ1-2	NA	TGTGCCAGCACCCCCCGGGTAGGGGATGTTGGTTATGGCTACACCTTC	CASTPRVGDVGYGYTF
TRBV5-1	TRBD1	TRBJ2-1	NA	TGCGCCAGCAGCTCGACAGGGGGTCCGTATGAGCAGTTCTTC	CASSSTGGPYEQFF
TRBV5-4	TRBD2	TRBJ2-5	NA	TGTGCCAGCAGCTTACTTAAGTTAGCGGGAACACAAGAGACCCAGTACTTC	CASSLLKLAGTQETQYF
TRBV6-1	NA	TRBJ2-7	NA	TGTGCCAGCAGTGAAGTGGGCAAATCCTACGAGCAGTACTTC	CASSEVGKSYEQYF
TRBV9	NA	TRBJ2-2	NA	TGTGCCAGCAGCACCCAACCGGGCGGGCCCTTTGGAACCGGGGAGCTGTTTTTT	CASSTQPGGPFGTGELFF
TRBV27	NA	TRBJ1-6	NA	TGTGCCAGCAGTTTAAGGCAGGGCGGCTCACCCCTCCACTTT	CASSLRQGGSPLHF
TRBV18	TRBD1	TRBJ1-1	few	TGTGCCAGCTCACCGGACAGGGTTCTGACTGAAGCTTTCTTT	CASSPDRVLTEAFF
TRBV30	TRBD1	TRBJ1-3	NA	TGTGCCTGGAGTCCCGCCAGGGGGAAGGTAAACACCATATATTTT	CAWSPARGKVNTIYF